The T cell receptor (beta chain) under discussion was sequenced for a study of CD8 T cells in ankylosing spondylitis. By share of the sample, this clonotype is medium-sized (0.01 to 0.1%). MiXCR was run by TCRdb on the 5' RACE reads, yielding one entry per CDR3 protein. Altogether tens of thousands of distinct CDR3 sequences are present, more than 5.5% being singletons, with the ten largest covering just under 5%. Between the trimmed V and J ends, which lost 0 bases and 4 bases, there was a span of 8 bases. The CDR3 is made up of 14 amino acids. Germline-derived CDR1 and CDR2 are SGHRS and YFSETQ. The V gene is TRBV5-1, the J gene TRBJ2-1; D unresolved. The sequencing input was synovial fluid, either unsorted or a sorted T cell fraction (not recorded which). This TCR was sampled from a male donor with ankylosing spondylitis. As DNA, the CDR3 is TGCGCCAGCAGCTTGGAGGTCTATTACAATGAGCAGTTCTTC. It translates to CASSLEVYYNEQFF.